This T cell receptor beta chain was recorded in a study of T cell responses to AZD1222 COVID-19 vaccine. Sequencing was performed with immunoSEQ multiplex PCR; in TCRdb, only in-frame clones are kept and a portion is missing. Among 80,000 or so clones listed, roughly 87% were seen once. CDR1 and CDR2 from the germline V gene are GTSNPN and SVGIG (reference sequence). With V trimmed by 5 bases and J by 3 bases, 3 bases remained unmatched. The CDR3 length is 12 residues. Notes on this clone: Its antigen is as yet unknown.

Findings and caveats of the study: The study found vaccine-associated CD4 TCRs spanning spike, dominant at 160-218 and 743-854. Reports say nearly half of spike-specific TCRs go after unmutated variant regions. Spike-specific TCR breadth and depth grew following two AZD1222 doses. Seropositive at baseline were only a handful of AZD1222 recipients.

The receptor was derived from an adult in good health. The sample here was peripheral blood, taken on day 0 of AZD1222 vaccination. The J gene is TRBJ1-1, the V gene TRBV30; 7 bases map to TRBD1. CDR3 DNA: TGTGCCTGGTCCCAGGGGGACACTGAAGCTTTCTTT. It yields the protein CAWSQGDTEAFF.